This T cell receptor (beta chain) was identified in a study of shared clonotypes between healthy human individuals. About the research overall: The donor group consisted of two women and three men, aged 18 to 49.

This CDR3 is 13 amino acids long. Germline lookup yields CDR1 MNHEY and CDR2 SVGAGI. Trimming cost V 10 bases and J 0 bases; bases outside gene matches: 5. The data were produced by immunoSEQ multiplex PCR, yet TCRdb's version contains in-frame clones alone and is incomplete. The sample records 2 million to 2.5 million clones, 90% to 95% being singletons. Sequencing used naive CD4+ T cells sorted from blood. Subset in this sample: CD45RA+ positively selected. The TCR comes from a man in his late teens or twenties in good health. This chain connects TRBV6-5 to TRBJ1-1; 7 bases are a match to TRBD1. The chain's CDR3 is CAIRDSVNTEAFF. The CDR3 DNA sequence: TGTGCCATCCGGGACAGTGTGAACACTGAAGCTTTCTTT.